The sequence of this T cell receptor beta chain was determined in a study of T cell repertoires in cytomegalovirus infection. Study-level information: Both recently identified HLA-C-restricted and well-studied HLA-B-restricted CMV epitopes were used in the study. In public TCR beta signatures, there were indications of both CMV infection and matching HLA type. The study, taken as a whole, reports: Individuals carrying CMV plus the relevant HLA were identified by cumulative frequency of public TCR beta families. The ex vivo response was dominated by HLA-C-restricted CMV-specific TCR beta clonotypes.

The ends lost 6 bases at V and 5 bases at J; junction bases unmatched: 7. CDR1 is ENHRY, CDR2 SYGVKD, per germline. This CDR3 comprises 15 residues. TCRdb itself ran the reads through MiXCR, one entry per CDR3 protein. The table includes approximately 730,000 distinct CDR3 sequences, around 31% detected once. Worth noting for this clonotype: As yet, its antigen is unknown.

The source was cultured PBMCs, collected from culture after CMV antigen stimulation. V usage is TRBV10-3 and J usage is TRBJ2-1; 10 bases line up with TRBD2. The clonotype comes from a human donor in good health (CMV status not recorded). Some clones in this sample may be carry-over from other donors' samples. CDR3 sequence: CAIRKTSGPDNEQFF. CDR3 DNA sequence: TGTGCCATCAGAAAGACTAGCGGGCCCGACAATGAGCAGTTCTTC.